Listed below are T cell receptor beta chains from one sample, sequenced in a study of graft-versus-host responses after intestinal transplantation. Sequencing used immunoSEQ multiplex PCR; TCRdb keeps in-frame clones, though not all of them. The table includes tens of thousands of clones, nearly 90% detected once. Specimen: PBMCs, collected about 15 months after intestinal transplantation. These receptor sequences come from a human patient who received an intestinal transplant, so some T cells may come from the graft donor. The CDR3 runs from the conserved cysteine through the conserved F or W. D genes are given only for firm matches. Only some rows state a clone size, as once, few, many or a class for expanded clones.

>NA|TRBD2|TRBV4-3|TRBJ2-3
CASSHEANLAGGTDTQYF
TGCGCCAGCAGCCACGAAGCGAATCTAGCGGGGGGCACAGATACGCAGTATTTT
>NA|TRBD1|TRBV6-1|TRBJ2-7
CASSTGQGVFYEQYF
TGTGCCAGCAGTACCGGGCAGGGGGTCTTCTACGAGCAGTACTTC
>NA|NA|TRBV5-1|TRBJ1-1
CASKDRSEAFF
TGCGCCAGCAAGGACAGATCTGAAGCTTTCTTT
>once|NA|TRBV6-5|TRBJ1-2
CASSYRTESLNYGYTF
TGTGCCAGCAGTTACCGGACAGAATCTCTCAACTATGGCTACACCTTC
>NA|TRBD2|TRBV5-4|TRBJ2-5
CASTGGVAGDKETQYF
TGTGCCAGCACCGGGGGCGTAGCGGGAGATAAAGAGACCCAGTACTTC
>few|NA|TRBV28|TRBJ1-5
CASSSRTESTFGHF
TGTGCCAGCAGTTCTCGGACAGAGTCAACCTTTGGGCATTTT
>once|TRBD2|TRBV2|TRBJ2-1
CASRELAGGTYNEQFF
TGTGCCAGCAGGGAACTAGCGGGAGGAACCTACAATGAGCAGTTCTTC
>NA|NA|TRBV5-1|TRBJ2-4
CASSPTGAKNIQYF
TGCGCCAGCAGCCCCACGGGGGCCAAAAACATTCAGTACTTC
>NA|TRBD1|TRBV15|TRBJ2-7
CATSRDTGAEQYF
TGTGCCACCAGCAGAGACACAGGGGCCGAGCAGTACTTC
>NA|NA|TRBV6-5|TRBJ1-2
CASSFKGGYTF
TGTGCCAGCAGTTTTAAGGGTGGCTACACCTTC
>NA|NA|TRBV7-9|TRBJ2-5
CASSSQKYQETQYF
TGTGCCAGCAGCTCTCAGAAGTACCAAGAGACCCAGTACTTC
>NA|TRBD2|TRBV7-9|TRBJ2-3
CASIWLAGERDTQYF
TGTGCCAGCATCTGGCTAGCGGGAGAGCGAGATACGCAGTATTTT
>NA|NA|TRBV20-1|TRBJ2-1
CSARVGRMKFF
TGCAGTGCTAGAGTAGGCCGAATGAAGTTCTTC
>NA|NA|TRBV30|TRBJ2-7
CAWGDSYEQYF
TGTGCCTGGGGGGACTCCTACGAGCAGTACTTC
>NA|NA|TRBV5-4|TRBJ1-2
CASSLSQVYGYTF
TGTGCCAGCAGCTTGAGTCAGGTCTATGGCTACACCTTC
>NA|NA|TRBV15|TRBJ2-3
CATSRDVVEDTQYF
TGTGCCACCAGCAGAGATGTGGTGGAGGATACGCAGTATTTT
>NA|TRBD1|TRBV10-3|TRBJ2-2
CAISEGQGNTGELFF
TGTGCCATCAGTGAGGGACAGGGGAACACCGGGGAGCTGTTTTTT
>NA|TRBD2|TRBV15|TRBJ2-1
CATSRDLGGRTYNEQFF
TGTGCCACCAGCAGAGATCTGGGCGGGAGAACCTACAATGAGCAGTTCTTC
>NA|TRBD2|TRBV10-1|TRBJ2-2
CASTSAGVNGELFF
TGCGCCAGCACTTCAGCGGGAGTCAACGGGGAGCTGTTTTTT
>NA|TRBD1|TRBV25-1|TRBJ2-7
CASSGFGTAVWYF
TGTGCCAGCAGTGGCTTCGGGACAGCGGTGTGGTACTTC
>NA|TRBD1|TRBV28|TRBJ1-6
CASSSQGQGAYSPLHF
TGTGCCAGCAGCTCACAAGGACAGGGGGCATACTCACCCCTCCACTTT
>once|NA|TRBV30|TRBJ1-1
CACEDTAGTANTEAFF
TGTGCCTGCGAAGATACTGCCGGGACGGCGAACACTGAAGCTTTCTTT